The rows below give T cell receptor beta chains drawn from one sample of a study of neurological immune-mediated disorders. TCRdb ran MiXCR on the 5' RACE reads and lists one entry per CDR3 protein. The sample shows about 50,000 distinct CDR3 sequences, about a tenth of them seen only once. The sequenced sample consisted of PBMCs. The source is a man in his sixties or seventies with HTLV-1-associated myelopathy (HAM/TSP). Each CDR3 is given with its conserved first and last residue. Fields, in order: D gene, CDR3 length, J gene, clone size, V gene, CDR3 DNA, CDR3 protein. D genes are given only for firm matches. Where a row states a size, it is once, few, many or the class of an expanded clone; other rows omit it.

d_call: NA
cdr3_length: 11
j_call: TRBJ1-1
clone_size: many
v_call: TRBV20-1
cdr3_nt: TGCAGTGCTAGCATGAACACTGAAGCTTTCTTT
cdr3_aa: CSASMNTEAFF

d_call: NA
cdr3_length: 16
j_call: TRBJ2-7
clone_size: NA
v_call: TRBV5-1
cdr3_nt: TGCGCCAGCAGCTTTGCGGTCGGAGGGGAAGCCTACGAGCAGTACTTC
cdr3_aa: CASSFAVGGEAYEQYF

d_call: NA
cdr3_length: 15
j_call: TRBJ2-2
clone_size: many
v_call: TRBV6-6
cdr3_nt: TGTGCCAGCAGTATGACTGAGCCGAACACCGGGGAGCTGTTTTTT
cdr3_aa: CASSMTEPNTGELFF

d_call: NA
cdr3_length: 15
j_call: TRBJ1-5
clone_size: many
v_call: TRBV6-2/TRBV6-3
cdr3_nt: TGTGCCAGCAGTTACCCGCAGGGGCGGGGACAGCCCCAGCATTTT
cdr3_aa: CASSYPQGRGQPQHF

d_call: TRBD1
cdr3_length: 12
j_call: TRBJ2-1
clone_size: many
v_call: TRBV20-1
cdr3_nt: TGCAGTGCTAGGACAGGGGAGGATGAGCAGTTCTTC
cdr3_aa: CSARTGEDEQFF

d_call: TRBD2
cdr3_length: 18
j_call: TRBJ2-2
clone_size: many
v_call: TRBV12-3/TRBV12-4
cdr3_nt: TGTGCCAGCAGTTTTCCTAGCGGGAGGGCGTTGGGCACCGGGGAGCTGTTTTTT
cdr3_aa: CASSFPSGRALGTGELFF

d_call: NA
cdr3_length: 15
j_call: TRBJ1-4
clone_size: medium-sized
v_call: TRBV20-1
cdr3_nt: TGCAGTGCACTCCGGGACACTGCAACTAATGAAAAACTGTTTTTT
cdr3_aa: CSALRDTATNEKLFF

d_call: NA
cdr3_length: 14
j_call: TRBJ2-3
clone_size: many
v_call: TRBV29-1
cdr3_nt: TGCAGCGTCCGAAGGACAGCAGCGACAGATACGCAGTATTTT
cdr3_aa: CSVRRTAATDTQYF

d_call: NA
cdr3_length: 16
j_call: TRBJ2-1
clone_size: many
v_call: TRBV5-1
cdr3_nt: TGCGCCAGCACCTATGGTCGGGAGAGATCCTACAATGAGCAGTTCTTC
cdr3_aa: CASTYGRERSYNEQFF

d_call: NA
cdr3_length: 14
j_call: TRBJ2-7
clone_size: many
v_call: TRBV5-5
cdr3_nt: TGTGCCAGCAGCGAGGGACTGTTCTCCTACGAGCAGTACTTC
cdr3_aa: CASSEGLFSYEQYF

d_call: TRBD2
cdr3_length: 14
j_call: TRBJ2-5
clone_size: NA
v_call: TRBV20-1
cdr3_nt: TGCAGTGTTCCTATGCGGCGGGGGGTAGAGACCCAGTACTTC
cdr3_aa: CSVPMRRGVETQYF

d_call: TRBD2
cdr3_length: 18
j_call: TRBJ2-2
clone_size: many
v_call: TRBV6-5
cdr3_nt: TGTGCCAGCAGTTCGGATTTCCGGACTAGCGGGGGCACCGGGGAGCTGTTTTTT
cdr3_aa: CASSSDFRTSGGTGELFF

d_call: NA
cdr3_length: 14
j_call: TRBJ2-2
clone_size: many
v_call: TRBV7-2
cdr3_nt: TGTGCCAGCAGCTCAGTTTCGAACACCGGGGAGCTGTTTTTT
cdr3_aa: CASSSVSNTGELFF

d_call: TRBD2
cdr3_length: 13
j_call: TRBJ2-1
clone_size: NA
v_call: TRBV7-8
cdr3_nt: TGTGCCAGCAGCTCACTAGCGGCCGATGAGCAGTTCTTC
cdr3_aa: CASSSLAADEQFF

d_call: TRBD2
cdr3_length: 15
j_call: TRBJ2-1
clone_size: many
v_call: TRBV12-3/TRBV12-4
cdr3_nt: TGTGCCAGCAGCATTAACGGGACTAGAGGCAATGAGCAGTTCTTC
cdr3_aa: CASSINGTRGNEQFF

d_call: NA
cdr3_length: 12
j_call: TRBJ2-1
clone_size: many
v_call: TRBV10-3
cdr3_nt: TGTGCCATCAAAGCGGTTTACAATGAGCAGTTCTTC
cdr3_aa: CAIKAVYNEQFF

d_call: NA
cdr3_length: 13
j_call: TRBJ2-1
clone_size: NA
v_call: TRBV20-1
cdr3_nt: TGCAGTGCTATGTGGTCCGGCTACAATGAGCAGTTCTTC
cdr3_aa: CSAMWSGYNEQFF

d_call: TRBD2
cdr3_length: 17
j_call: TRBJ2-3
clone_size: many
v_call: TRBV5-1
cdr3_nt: TGCGCCAGCAGCTTGGGCCTGACTAGCGGGACGACAGATACGCAGTATTTT
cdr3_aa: CASSLGLTSGTTDTQYF

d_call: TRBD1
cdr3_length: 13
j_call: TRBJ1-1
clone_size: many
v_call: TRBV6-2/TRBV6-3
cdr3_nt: TGTGCCAGCAGGAGGGACAGCTTGGCTGAAGCTTTCTTT
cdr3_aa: CASRRDSLAEAFF

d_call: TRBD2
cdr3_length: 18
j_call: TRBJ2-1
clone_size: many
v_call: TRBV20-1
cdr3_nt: TGCAGTGCTAGAGATAGGACTAGCGGGAGGAAGGGGTACAATGAGCAGTTCTTC
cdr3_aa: CSARDRTSGRKGYNEQFF

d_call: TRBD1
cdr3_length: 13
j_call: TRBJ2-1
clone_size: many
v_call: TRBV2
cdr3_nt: TGTGCCAGCAGCCCTCAGGGGGCGATTGAGCAGTTCTTC
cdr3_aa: CASSPQGAIEQFF

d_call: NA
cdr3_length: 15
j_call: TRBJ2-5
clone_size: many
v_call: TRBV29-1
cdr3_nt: TGCAGCGTTCGCCCCAATGAGGAGGGAAGGGAGACCCAGTACTTC
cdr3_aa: CSVRPNEEGRETQYF

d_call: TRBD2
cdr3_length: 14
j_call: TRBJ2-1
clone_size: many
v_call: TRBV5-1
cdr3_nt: TGCGCCAGCAGCTTGGAGTTGCGGGAGAATGAGCAGTTCTTC
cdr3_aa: CASSLELRENEQFF

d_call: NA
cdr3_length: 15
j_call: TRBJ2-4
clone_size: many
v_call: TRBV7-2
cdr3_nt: TGTGCCAGCAGCTTTTTTCAGGGTGCCAAAAACATTCAGTACTTC
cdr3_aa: CASSFFQGAKNIQYF

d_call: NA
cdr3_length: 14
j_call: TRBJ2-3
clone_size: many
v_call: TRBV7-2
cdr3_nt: TGTGCCAGCAGCTCAGGATGGGCGGTGAATACGCAGTATTTT
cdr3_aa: CASSSGWAVNTQYF

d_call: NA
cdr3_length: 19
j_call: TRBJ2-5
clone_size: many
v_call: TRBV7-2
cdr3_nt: TGTGCCAGCAGCTTATTACTGAGGTCGTCTAGGGCTGGTGAGGAGACCCAGTACTTC
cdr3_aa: CASSLLLRSSRAGEETQYF

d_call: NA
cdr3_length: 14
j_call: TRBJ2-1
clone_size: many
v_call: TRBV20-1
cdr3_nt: TGCAGTGCAAGCCGACTCCAGGGGAGGAATGAGCAGTTCTTC
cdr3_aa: CSASRLQGRNEQFF

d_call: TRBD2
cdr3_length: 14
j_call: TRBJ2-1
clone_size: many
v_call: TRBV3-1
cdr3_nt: TGTGCCAGCAGCCAACGGACTAGCTTTTATGAGCAGTTCTTC
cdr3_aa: CASSQRTSFYEQFF

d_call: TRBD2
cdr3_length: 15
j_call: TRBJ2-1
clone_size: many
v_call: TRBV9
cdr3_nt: TGTGCCAGCAGCGAGCTAGCGGGAGGGTACAATGAGCAGTTCTTC
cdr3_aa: CASSELAGGYNEQFF

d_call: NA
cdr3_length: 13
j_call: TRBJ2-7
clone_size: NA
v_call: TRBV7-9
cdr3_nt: TGTGCCATCAAGAATGACAGGTCGGCCGAGCAGTACTTC
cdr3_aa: CAIKNDRSAEQYF

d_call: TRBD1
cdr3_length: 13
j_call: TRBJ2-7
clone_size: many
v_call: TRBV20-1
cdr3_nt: TGCAGTGCTACTCGGGACAGGGGTCACGAGCAGTACTTC
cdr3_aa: CSATRDRGHEQYF

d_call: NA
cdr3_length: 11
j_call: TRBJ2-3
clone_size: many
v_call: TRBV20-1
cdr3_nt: TGCAGTGCTGCACAGACAGATACGCAGTATTTT
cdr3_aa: CSAAQTDTQYF

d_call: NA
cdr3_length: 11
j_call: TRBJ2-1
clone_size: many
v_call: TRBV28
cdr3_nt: TGTGCCAGCACCGTCCGAGGTGAGCAGTTCTTC
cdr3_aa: CASTVRGEQFF

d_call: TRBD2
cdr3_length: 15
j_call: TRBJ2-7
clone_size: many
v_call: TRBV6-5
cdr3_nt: TGTGCCAGCAGTGTAGGACTAGAGGCCACCCACGAGCAGTACTTC
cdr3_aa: CASSVGLEATHEQYF

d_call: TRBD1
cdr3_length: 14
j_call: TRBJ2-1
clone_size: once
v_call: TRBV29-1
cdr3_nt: TGCAGCGCCAGCAGCTGGACAGGGTACAATGAGCAGTTCTTC
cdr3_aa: CSASSWTGYNEQFF

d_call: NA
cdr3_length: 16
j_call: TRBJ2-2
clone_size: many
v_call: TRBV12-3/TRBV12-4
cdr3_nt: TGTGCCAGCAGTTTGCTGCCTAGCGCTAACACCGGGGAGCTGTTTTTT
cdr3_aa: CASSLLPSANTGELFF

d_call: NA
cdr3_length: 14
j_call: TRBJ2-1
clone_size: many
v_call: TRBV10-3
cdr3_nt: TGTGCCACCCAAGAGCGGTTCTCCTACAATGAGCAGTTCTTC
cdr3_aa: CATQERFSYNEQFF

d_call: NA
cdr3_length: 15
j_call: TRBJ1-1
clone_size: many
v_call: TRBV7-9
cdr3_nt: TGTGCCAGCAGCTTAATCGTTGTGGCAGAGAAAGAAGCTTTCTTT
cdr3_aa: CASSLIVVAEKEAFF

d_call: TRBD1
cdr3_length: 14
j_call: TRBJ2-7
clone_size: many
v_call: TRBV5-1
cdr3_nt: TGCGCCAGCAGCCAGACAGGGGGGAACTACGAGCAGTACTTC
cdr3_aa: CASSQTGGNYEQYF

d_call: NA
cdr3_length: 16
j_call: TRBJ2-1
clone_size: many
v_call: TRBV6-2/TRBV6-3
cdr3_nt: TGTGCCAGCAGGCGACTAGGAGGGGGCCCCTACAATGAGCAGTTCTTC
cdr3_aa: CASRRLGGGPYNEQFF

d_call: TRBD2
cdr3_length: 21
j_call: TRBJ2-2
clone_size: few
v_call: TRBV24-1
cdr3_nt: TGTGCCACCAGTGCCTTCAACCGGGGAAGGCGGGAGGGCCCGAACACCGGGGAGCTGTTTTTT
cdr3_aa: CATSAFNRGRREGPNTGELFF

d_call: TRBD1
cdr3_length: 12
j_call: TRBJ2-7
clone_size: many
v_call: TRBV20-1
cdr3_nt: TGCAGTGCTCAACAGGGGTCCTACGAGCAGTACTTC
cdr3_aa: CSAQQGSYEQYF

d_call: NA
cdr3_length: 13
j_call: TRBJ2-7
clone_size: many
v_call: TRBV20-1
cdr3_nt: TGCAGTGCTAGAGATAAGAGCTCCTACGAGCAGTACTTC
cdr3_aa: CSARDKSSYEQYF

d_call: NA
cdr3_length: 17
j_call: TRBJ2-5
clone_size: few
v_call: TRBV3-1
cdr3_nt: TGTGCCAGCAGCCCTTCCCTAGGTACAGGTCAGCAAGAGACCCAGTACTTC
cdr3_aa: CASSPSLGTGQQETQYF

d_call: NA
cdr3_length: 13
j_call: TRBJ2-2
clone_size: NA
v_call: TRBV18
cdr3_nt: TGTGCCAGCTCAGCACAGAACACCGGGGAGCTGTTTTTT
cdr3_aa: CASSAQNTGELFF

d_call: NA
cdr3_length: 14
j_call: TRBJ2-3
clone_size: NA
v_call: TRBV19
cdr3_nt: TGTGCCAGTAGTATAGTCGGGAGTGGAGATACGCAGTATTTT
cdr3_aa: CASSIVGSGDTQYF

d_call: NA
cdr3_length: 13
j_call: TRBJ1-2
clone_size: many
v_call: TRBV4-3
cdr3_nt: TGCGCCAGCAGCCAAGATGGACGGTATGGCTACACCTTC
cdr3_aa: CASSQDGRYGYTF

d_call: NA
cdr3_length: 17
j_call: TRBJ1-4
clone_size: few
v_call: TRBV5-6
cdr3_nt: TGTGTCAGCAGCCCCGAACTCGACCGAAAGGTCTGGGAAAAACTGTTTTTT
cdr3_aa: CVSSPELDRKVWEKLFF

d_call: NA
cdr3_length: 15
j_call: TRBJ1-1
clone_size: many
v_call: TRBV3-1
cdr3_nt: TGTGCCAGCAGCTCCTCCTTCGGGATTAACACTGAAGCTTTCTTT
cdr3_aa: CASSSSFGINTEAFF

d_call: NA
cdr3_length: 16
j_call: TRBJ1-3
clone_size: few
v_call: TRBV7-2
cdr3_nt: TGTGCCAGCAGCCCCACGATACGGTTTTCTGGAAACACCATATATTTT
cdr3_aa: CASSPTIRFSGNTIYF

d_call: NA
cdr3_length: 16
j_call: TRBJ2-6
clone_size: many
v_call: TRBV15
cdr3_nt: TGTGCCACCAGCATACCTCTAGGTGCTGGGGCCAACGTCCTGACTTTC
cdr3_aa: CATSIPLGAGANVLTF

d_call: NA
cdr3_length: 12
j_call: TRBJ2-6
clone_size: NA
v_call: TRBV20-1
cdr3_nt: TGCAATCCAAAATCGGGGGCCAACGTCCTGACTTTC
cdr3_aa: CNPKSGANVLTF

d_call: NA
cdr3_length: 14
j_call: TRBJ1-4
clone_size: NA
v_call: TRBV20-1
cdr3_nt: TGCAGTGCCAGGGGCGGTGATGGTAATGAAAAACTGTTTTTT
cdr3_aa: CSARGGDGNEKLFF

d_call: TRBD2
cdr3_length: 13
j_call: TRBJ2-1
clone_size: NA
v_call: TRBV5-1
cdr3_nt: TGCGCCAGCAGCCTTAGCGGGAAGGGAAAGCAGTTCTTC
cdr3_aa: CASSLSGKGKQFF

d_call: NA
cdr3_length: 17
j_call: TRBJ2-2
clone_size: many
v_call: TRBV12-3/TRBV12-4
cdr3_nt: TGTGCCAGCAGTTTTCATTTAGGCGGGACTAACACCGGGGAGCTGTTTTTT
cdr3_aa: CASSFHLGGTNTGELFF